This T cell receptor beta chain was captured in a study of regulatory T cells in long-lasting Graves disease (dated by TCRdb to the early 2020s). About the study as a whole: Persistent Graves' disease meant more than 5 years of antithyroid drug treatment with TSH receptor autoantibodies that stayed positive. TCR sequencing covered approximately 13 persistent and 20 newly diagnosed Graves' disease patients, 33 samples in total. The study was conducted in China and was registered as a clinical trial. Persistent Graves' disease patients in the clinical cohort had taken antithyroid drugs for roughly 10 years on average. Patients with persistent Graves' disease were compared with patients with newly diagnosed Graves' disease using TCR sequencing and RNA sequencing of peripheral blood.

The time point label, as the study defines it: persistent/refractory GD, antithyroid drugs over 5 years with positive TRAb. For both TCR sequencing and RNA sequencing, RNA was extracted from PBMCs using TRIzol. The diagnosis of Graves' disease followed American Thyroid Association guidelines. The patients came from an endocrinology department in Xi'an, China. Each patient gave 9 to 10 milliliters of peripheral blood, collected in an EDTA anticoagulant tube. PBMCs were isolated by Ficoll Paque Plus density gradient separation without further T cell sorting. An Agilent 2100 Bioanalyzer and agarose gel were used to check RNA quality, while a NanoDrop 2000 measured RNA concentration. Receptor amplification or capture employed multiplex PCR. TCRdb shows the sequencer as Illumina HiSeq 4000. CDR3 regions were amplified by Arm-PCR with iRepertoire HTBI primers to construct TCR beta libraries. Gel purification was performed on PCR products prior to sequencing. Regarding the original processing steps: A total of 62 TRBV and under 15 TRBJ segments were identified across samples and were used for gene usage analysis of CDR3 amino acid clonotypes. Filtered high-quality paired reads were merged into contigs using COPE and FqMerger. BLAST was used to align contigs to IMGT TRBV, TRBD and TRBJ reference genes, with CDR3 defined following IMGT. Any clonotype with a frequency above 0.1% was counted as a highly expanded clone. Repertoire diversity was measured by Shannon entropy, and V-J evenness by the Gini coefficient. Public clonotypes were defined as clonotypes shared by more than one individual. TCRdb handled the public reads itself, with Q25 trimming in fastp and clone calling in MiXCR, and kept productive beta chains. When rows share a CDR3 protein, they turn into one entry using the most common DNA and genes. The authors' filters were not applied to this entry. This sample comprises 450,000 or so distinct CDR3 sequences, less than 25% of them detected only once. The top ten hold over 7.5% of the sample.

On this clonotype itself: Its antigen is currently not known. No much larger clone is present one base from it, and per-base qualities are unavailable.

CDR1 and CDR2 are drawn from the germline V gene: SGHRS, YFSETQ. Taken from cysteine to phenylalanine, the CDR3 has 15 residues. The retained sequence is limited to the CDR3, 45 bases, with the frame set at the first base. The V and J ends are trimmed by 0 bases and 2 bases, leaving 11 bases between them. Study-wide findings and limitations: Persistent disease showed preferential use of TRBV28, TRBJ1-2 and TRBJ2-5, whereas newly diagnosed disease favored TRBV20-1 and TRBJ2-1. Peripheral blood alone was examined, since thyroid tissue, which constituted the primary lesion, could not be accessed. The authors acknowledged the small sample size as a limitation that may reduce accuracy. Lower TCR Shannon entropy and fewer highly expanded clones were observed in persistent Graves' disease patients than in newly diagnosed patients, which suggested clonal expansion. Sequencing and analysis were limited to the TCR beta chain. Persistent patients shared more public clonotypes among themselves (around 2,500) than newly diagnosed patients did (more than 950).

This chain is built from TRBV5-1 and TRBJ2-5; no D gene is confidently identified. This TCR was recovered from a female donor with Graves disease. Sequenced here: peripheral blood mononuclear cells (PBMCs), sampled when the disease was refractory, from a patient treated with antithyroid drugs. The bases read TGCGCCAGCAGCTTGGCCCCGACGCGGCAAGAGACCCAGTACTTC. It translates to CASSLAPTRQETQYF.